These 21 T cell receptor beta chains came from one sample sequenced in a study of metastatic and nonmetastatic thyroid tumors. TCRdb re-clonotyped the PCR reads via MiXCR. This sample has 25,000 to 30,000 clones, with roughly 25% found just once. Prior to thyroid surgery, none of the patients had received any treatment. The sample comprised blood. The receptors shown here come from a female donor with papillary thyroid cancer or a benign thyroid nodule (not recorded which). Some clones in this sample may be carry-over from other donors' samples.

This clone was picked up a small number of times. V gene TRBV10-1 combines with J gene TRBJ2-7; D gene ambiguous. Germline loops: CDR1 WNHNN, CDR2 SYGVQD (reference sequence). The germline V and J ends were trimmed by 10 bases and 3 bases, with 13 bases remaining between them. This CDR3 is built from 12 residues. CDR3 sequence (DNA): TGCGCCAAAAACGGCCCCGTCTACGAGCAGTACTTC. Encoded protein: CAKNGPVYEQYF.

With respect to this clone: A read error may be the cause here, since a much bigger clone is one base away. The J gene is TRBJ1-5, the V gene TRBV20-1; maybe TRBD1 (5 bases). This CDR3 comprises 15 residues. Germline V gene sequence: CDR1 DFQATT, CDR2 SNEGSKA (reference sequence). CDR3 residues: CSAGPHRSGGQHQHF. The CDR3 DNA is TGCAGTGCTGGTCCCCATAGGTCGGGGGGTCAGCACCAGCATTTT.

This clone has more than one count but fewer than ten. The chain couples TRBV19 to TRBJ1-2; D is ambiguous. CDR1 is LNHDA and CDR2 is SQIVND in the germline V gene (reference sequence). Trimming took off 6 bases at V and 2 bases at J, with 10 bases between the two ends. CDR3 length: 13 residues. The CDR3 DNA reads as TGTGCCAGTAGCGTCAACCAGAACTATGGCTACACCTTC. This gives the protein CASSVNQNYGYTF.

In its sample, this clone was seen many times. This chain joins TRBV19 and TRBJ2-2; 9 nucleotides align to TRBD1. V lost 5 bases to trimming and J lost 6 bases; unmatched junction nucleotides: 7. Germline assignment: CDR1 LNHDA and CDR2 SQIVND (reference sequence). The CDR3 extends over 15 amino acids. CDR3 sequence (DNA): TGTGCCAGTAGTCCGGGACAGGGTCCGGCCGGGGAGCTGTTTTTT. Translated, it gives CASSPGQGPAGELFF.

Concerning this clone itself: Sequence at one end of the junction differs from germline and may be a read error. The rearrangement links TRBV7-8 to TRBJ2-1; TRBD2 might be the D (5 bases). Germline lookup yields CDR1 SGHVS and CDR2 FQNEAQ. This CDR3 contains 13 residues. This CDR3 is CVSSLVRDNEQFF. The DNA of the CDR3 is TGTGTCAGCAGCTTGGTGCGGGACAATGAGCAGTTCTTC.

This clone was detected only a few times. The chain employs TRBV27 and TRBJ1-5; D is perhaps TRBD1 (6 bases). The CDR3 has 13 residues. Germline assignment: CDR1 MNHEY and CDR2 SMNVEV (reference sequence). V lost 8 bases, J lost 3 bases, and 11 bases lay in between. In nucleotides, the CDR3 is TGTGCCAGCCCAGGACAGATCAATCAGCCCCAGCATTTT. Protein sequence: CASPGQINQPQHF.

The rearrangement uses TRBV6-4 and TRBJ2-1; D could derive from TRBD1 or TRBD2 (6 bases each). V lost 5 bases and J lost 5, with 16 bases in between. CDR3 size: 15 residues. Per the germline V gene, CDR1 is MRHNA and CDR2 is SNTAGT. The CDR3 protein is CASSQSGAINNEQFF. CDR3 bases: TGTGCCAGCAGTCAATCGGGGGCGATTAACAATGAGCAGTTCTTC.

V and J are TRBV20-1 and TRBJ1-5, with 9 bases that match TRBD1. The germline gives CDR1 DFQATT, CDR2 SNEGSKA (reference sequence). The CDR3 runs to 19 residues. Losses at the gene ends were 0 bases for V and 2 bases for J; bases not matched to a gene: 14. DNA for the CDR3: TGCAGTGCTAGAGAGGTCCCGGGACAGGGTGGCTTGGGCAATCAGCCCCAGCATTTT. Its translation is CSAREVPGQGGLGNQPQHF.

This clone appeared a few times. The chain couples TRBV6-2 or TRBV6-3 to TRBJ2-7, with a possible D match to TRBD1 (5 bases). The CDR3 spans 14 residues. Trimming cost V 4 bases and J 2 bases, with 12 bases left between them. The germline V gene has CDR1 MNHEY and CDR2 SVGEGT. Here the CDR3 DNA reads TGTGCCAGCAGTTTCGCAGGGTGGCCCTACGAGCAGTACTTC. Protein: CASSFAGWPYEQYF.

The table lists this clone with a few counts. The chain joins TRBV6-1 to TRBJ2-5, with TRBD2 matching over 9 bases. CDR1 is MNHNS, CDR2 SASEGT, per germline. This CDR3 has 15 amino acids. V lost 11 bases and J lost 4; bases outside the gene matches: 14. The DNA for the CDR3 is TGTGCCGGCATATTAGCGGGAGAGGGTGTAGAGACCCAGTACTTC. Its translation is CAGILAGEGVETQYF.

The CDR3 region is CASSLAGGVNYEQYF. The CDR3 DNA follows: TGCGCCAGCAGCTTGGCCGGAGGGGTCAACTACGAGCAGTACTTC. The chain uses TRBV5-1 and TRBJ2-7; D may be TRBD2 (6 bases). In germline, CDR1 is SGHRS, CDR2 YFSETQ. Trimming removed 0 bases from V and 3 bases from J, with 13 bases in between. This CDR3 has 15 residues.

This clone is judged medium-sized. The CDR3 region has the DNA TGTGCCAGTAGTATTAACAGGGGGCCGTACGAGCAGTACTTC. Translated, it gives CASSINRGPYEQYF. The chain couples TRBV19 to TRBJ2-7; 9 bases map to TRBD1. Germline V lookup: CDR1 LNHDA, CDR2 SQIVND (reference sequence). V gave up 3 bases and J gave up 4 bases; unmatched junction bases: 4. The CDR3 covers 14 residues.

This clone was seen at least ten times. The sample holds other DNA sequences that translate to the same CDR3. V is TRBV5-1 and J is TRBJ2-2; 7 positions agree with TRBD2. Germline V lookup: CDR1 SGHRS, CDR2 YFSETQ. The CDR3 length is 17 residues. V trimming: 4 bases; J trimming: 1 base; junction bases outside the gene matches: 10. CDR3 DNA sequence: TGCGCCAGCAGCATCCGAGCTACTAGCGAGAACACCGGGGAGCTGTTTTTT. It encodes CASSIRATSENTGELFF.

This clone has at least ten counts. CDR3: CASKRGQSQETQYF. Here the CDR3 DNA reads TGCGCCAGCAAAAGGGGGCAGTCACAAGAGACCCAGTACTTC. The chain employs TRBV5-1 and TRBJ2-5; 7 bases are a match to TRBD1. CDR3 length: 14 residues. The germline V gene encodes CDR1 SGHRS and CDR2 YFSETQ. V shed 6 bases, J shed 2 bases, and the junction held 7 bases outside the gene matches.

Many counts were recorded for this clone. J is TRBJ1-1 and V is TRBV30, with D tentatively TRBD1 (6 bases). Per germline, CDR1 GTSNPN and CDR2 SVGIG (reference sequence). This CDR3 contains 12 residues. Trimming shortened V by 4 bases and J by 12 bases, and 18 bases separated the two germline ends. The CDR3 DNA sequence: TGTGCCTGGACCCGGACGGACAGAATACCTTTCTTT. Amino acid sequence: CAWTRTDRIPFF.

In this sample, this clone turned up many times. This chain uses TRBV19 with TRBJ1-4; 12 bases are a match to TRBD1. This CDR3 region has 17 residues. Trimming at V came to 3 bases and at J to 0 bases, leaving 2 bases not matched to a gene. Germline values: CDR1 LNHDA, CDR2 SQIVND (reference sequence). CDR3 DNA sequence: TGTGCCAGTAGTATGGGACAGGGGGCGGCAACTAATGAAAAACTGTTTTTT. This translates into CASSMGQGAATNEKLFF. The full variable domain, rest sourced from reference TRBV19 and TRBJ1-4, is DGGITQSPKYLFRKEGQNVTLSCEQNLNHDAMYWYRQDPGQGLRLIYYSQIVNDFQKGDIAEGYSVSREKKESFPLTVTSAQKNPTAFYLCASSMGQGAATNEKLFFGSGTQLSVL.

The genes are TRBV7-6 and TRBJ2-5; TRBD1 is a possible D gene (7 bases). Trimming shortened V by 2 bases and J by 5 bases, and 12 bases separated the two germline ends. This CDR3 region has 14 residues. The germline gives CDR1 SGHVS, CDR2 FNYEAQ. The CDR3 is CASSLTGEVETQYF. The DNA for the CDR3 is TGTGCCAGCAGCTTAACAGGGGAGGTTGAGACCCAGTACTTC.

This clone has a count of ten or more. The CDR3 sequence: CASSGSGGDEQFF. Here the CDR3 DNA reads TGTGCCAGCAGCGGTAGTGGGGGAGATGAGCAGTTCTTC. The chain links TRBV9 to TRBJ2-1; either TRBD1 or TRBD2 may fit D (5 bases each). The CDR3 covers 13 residues. Germline lookup yields CDR1 SGDLS and CDR2 YYNGEE. V was cut by 3 bases and J by 8 bases, with 12 bases left in between.

The rearrangement links TRBV7-6 to TRBJ1-6; no clear D. V lost 1 base to trimming and J lost 7 bases, with 14 bases between them. CDR1 and CDR2 from the germline V gene are SGHVS and FNYEAQ. The CDR3 contains 16 residues. The CDR3 loop reads CASSLVSDGGNSPLHF. The CDR3 region has the DNA TGTGCCAGCAGCTTAGTATCGGACGGAGGAAATTCACCCCTCCACTTT.

Worth noting for this clone: A read error may account for a junction end that differs from germline. V is TRBV18 and J is TRBJ2-2, with unresolved D. The CDR3 is 13 residues long. Germline V gene lookup returns CDR1 KGHSH and CDR2 LQKENI. The CDR3 is CASSPSDTRELFF. CDR3 DNA: TGTGCCAGCTCGCCAAGCGACACCCGGGAGCTGTTTTTT.

This clone was counted ten times or more. This chain uses TRBV19 with TRBJ1-5, with no clear D. Germline V gives CDR1 LNHDA, CDR2 SQIVND (reference sequence). The ends were cut back, 3 bases at V and 8 bases at J, with 14 bases in the middle. The CDR3 consists of 14 residues. CDR3 protein: CASSIFDFNKPQHF. The CDR3 DNA reads as TGTGCCAGTAGTATTTTCGACTTTAATAAGCCCCAGCATTTT.